This record looks at one T cell receptor beta chain sequence and its context. V dropped 5 bases and J dropped 3 bases, with 15 bases sitting between them. Germline V lookup: CDR1 SGHRS, CDR2 YFSETQ. There are 14 residues in the CDR3. CD45RO-negative cells were positively selected for CCR7, leaving out terminally differentiated effector memory CD45RA+ cells. This record comes from a study of shared clonotypes between healthy human individuals. The method was immunoSEQ multiplex PCR; TCRdb's version includes in-frame clones alone and lacks a portion of them. Here the sample spans some 2.1 million clones, approximately 92% being singletons.

Sequences were obtained from naive CD8+ T cells from PBMCs. This TCR came from a man between 18 and 29 years old in good health. Some clones in this sample may be carry-over from other donors' samples. V and J are TRBV5-1 and TRBJ2-7; D is possibly TRBD1 (6 bases). In DNA, the CDR3 is TGCGCCAGCAGTACAGGGAGACTAAACTACGAGCAGTACTTC. This encodes CASSTGRLNYEQYF.